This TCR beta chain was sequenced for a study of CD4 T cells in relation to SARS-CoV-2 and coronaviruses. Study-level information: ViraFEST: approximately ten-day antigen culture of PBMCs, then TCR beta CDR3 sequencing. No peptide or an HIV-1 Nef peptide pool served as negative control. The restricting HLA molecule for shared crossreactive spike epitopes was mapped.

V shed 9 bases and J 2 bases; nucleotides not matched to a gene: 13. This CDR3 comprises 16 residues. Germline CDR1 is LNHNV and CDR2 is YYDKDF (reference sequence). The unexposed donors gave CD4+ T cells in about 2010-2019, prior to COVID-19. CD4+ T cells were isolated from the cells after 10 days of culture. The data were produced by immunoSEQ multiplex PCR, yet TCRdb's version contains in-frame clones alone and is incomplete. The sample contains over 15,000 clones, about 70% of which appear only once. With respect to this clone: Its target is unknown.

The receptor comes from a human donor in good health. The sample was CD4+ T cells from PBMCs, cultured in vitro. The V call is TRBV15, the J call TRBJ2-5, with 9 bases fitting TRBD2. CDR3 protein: CATGSASGMRQETQYF. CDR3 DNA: TGTGCCACAGGGAGTGCTAGCGGGATGAGGCAAGAGACCCAGTACTTC.